The clone carrying this T cell receptor beta chain was seen only a few times. Its antigen is as yet unknown. The sample originates from a study of post-analysis software for immune sequencing data. Overall study: Courses of disease covered relapsing-remitting, secondary progressive and progressive-relapsing multiple sclerosis.

Study-level results: Pronounced co-clustering by F measure was evident among identically batched samples. Compared with controls, patients showed significantly lower normalized Chao1 diversity. TRBV segments more frequent in patients than in controls numbered roughly 5 and included TRBV5-6, TRBV5-1 and TRBV20-1.

CDR3 length: 13 amino acids. CDR1 SQVTM and CDR2 ANQGSEA come from the germline V gene. V was clipped by 7 bases and J by 4 bases, with 16 bases between them. Prepared TCR beta cDNA libraries contained unique molecular identifiers. Input of about 0.95 to 10 million T cells yielded roughly 0.5 million cDNA molecules. TCRdb used MiXCR to reprocess the PCR reads, holding one entry per CDR3 protein. The table lists hundreds of thousands of distinct CDR3 sequences, around 40% of them singletons. The V call is TRBV29-1, the J call TRBJ1-1; D is undetermined. This receptor was identified in a girl aged 10-17 years with multiple sclerosis. The sample was blood. CDR3 DNA sequence: TGCAGCGCCGCCTTGGCGGGTCTCACTGAAGCTTTCTTT. Protein product: CSAALAGLTEAFF.